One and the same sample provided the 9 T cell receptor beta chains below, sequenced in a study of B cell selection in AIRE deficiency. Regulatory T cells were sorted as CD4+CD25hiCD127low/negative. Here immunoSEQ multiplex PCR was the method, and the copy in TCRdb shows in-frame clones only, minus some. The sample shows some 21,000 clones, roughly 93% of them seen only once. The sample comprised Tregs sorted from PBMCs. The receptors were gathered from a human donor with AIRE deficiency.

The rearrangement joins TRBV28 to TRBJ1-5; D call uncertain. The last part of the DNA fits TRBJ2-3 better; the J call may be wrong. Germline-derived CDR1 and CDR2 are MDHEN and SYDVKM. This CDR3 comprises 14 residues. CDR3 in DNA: TGTGCCAGCAGTTGGTCAGGAATCAATCAGCCCCAGTATTTT. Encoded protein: CASSWSGINQPQYF.

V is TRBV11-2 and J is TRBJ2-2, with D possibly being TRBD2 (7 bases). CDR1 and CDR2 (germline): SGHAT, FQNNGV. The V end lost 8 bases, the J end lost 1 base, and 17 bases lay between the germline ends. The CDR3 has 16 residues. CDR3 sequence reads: CASGVGGLENTGELFF. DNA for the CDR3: TGTGCCAGCGGCGTCGGGGGGCTGGAGAACACCGGGGAGCTGTTTTTT. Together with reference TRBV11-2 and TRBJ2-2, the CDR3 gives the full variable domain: EAGVAQSPRYKIIEKRQSVAFWCNPISGHATLYWYQQILGQGPKLLIQFQNNGVVDDSQLPKDRFSAERLKGVDSTLKIQPAKLEDSAVYLCASGVGGLENTGELFFGEGSRLTVL.

The CDR3 region is CASSLPGGYNQPQHF. DNA of the CDR3: TGTGCCAGCAGTTTGCCGGGGGGCTATAATCAGCCCCAGCATTTT. The chain combines TRBV28 with TRBJ1-5, with D perhaps matching TRBD1 (6 bases). V dropped 3 bases and J dropped 4 bases, with 13 bases sitting between them. Germline V gene lookup returns CDR1 MDHEN and CDR2 SYDVKM. The CDR3 totals 15 residues.

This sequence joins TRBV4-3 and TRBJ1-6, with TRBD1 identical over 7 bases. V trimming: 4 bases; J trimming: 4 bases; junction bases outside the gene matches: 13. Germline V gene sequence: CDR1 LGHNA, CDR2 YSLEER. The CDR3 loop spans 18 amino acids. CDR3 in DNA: TGCGCCAGCAGCCCCGCGACAGGGACCTACTCTTATAATTCACCCCTCCACTTT. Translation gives CASSPATGTYSYNSPLHF.

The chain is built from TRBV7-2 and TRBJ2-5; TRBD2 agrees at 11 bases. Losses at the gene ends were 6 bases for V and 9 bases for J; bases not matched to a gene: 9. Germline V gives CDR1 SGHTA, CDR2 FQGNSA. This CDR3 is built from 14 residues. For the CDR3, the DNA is TGTGCCAGCAGTCCGGGACTAGCGGAAGCATCCCAGTACTTC. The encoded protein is CASSPGLAEASQYF.

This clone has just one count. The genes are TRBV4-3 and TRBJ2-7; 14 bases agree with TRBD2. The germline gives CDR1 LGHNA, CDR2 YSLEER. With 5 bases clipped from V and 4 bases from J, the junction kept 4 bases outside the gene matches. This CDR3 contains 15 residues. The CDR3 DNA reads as TGCGCCAGCAGCGAAGGGACTAGCGGGAGTTACGAGCAGTACTTC. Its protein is CASSEGTSGSYEQYF.

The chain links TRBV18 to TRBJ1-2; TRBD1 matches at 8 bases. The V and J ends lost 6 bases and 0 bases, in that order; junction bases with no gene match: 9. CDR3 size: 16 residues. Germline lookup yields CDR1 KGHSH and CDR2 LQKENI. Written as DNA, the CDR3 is TGTGCCAGCTCCCCAATCGGACAGGGCGCTAACTATGGCTACACCTTC. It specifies CASSPIGQGANYGYTF.

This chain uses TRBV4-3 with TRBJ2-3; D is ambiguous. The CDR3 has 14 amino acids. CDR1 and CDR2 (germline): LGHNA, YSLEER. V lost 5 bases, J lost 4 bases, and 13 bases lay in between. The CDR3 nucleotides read TGCGCCAGCAGCGACGGGCGACCGGCAGATACGCAGTATTTT. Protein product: CASSDGRPADTQYF.

CDR3 DNA: TGTGCCAGCATCGCCCCTTACGGATCGGGGGGCAATCAGCCCCAGCATTTT. Amino acids: CASIAPYGSGGNQPQHF. The V call is TRBV28, the J call TRBJ1-5; tentative D call: TRBD1 (5 bases). Trimming pared 7 bases from V and 2 bases from J, leaving 21 bases between. This CDR3 contains 17 residues. Looked up from germline, CDR1 is MDHEN and CDR2 is SYDVKM.